This T cell receptor (beta chain) was documented in a study of T cells in Graves' hyperthyroidism and ophthalmopathy (dated 2019 in TCRdb). About the investigation overall: Peripheral blood was sampled at the time of initial diagnosis, prior to any treatment. TCR V-J signatures able to tell the groups apart were searched for in a discovery cohort of 90 to 100 patients, of whom more than 40 had Graves' ophthalmopathy and some 60 had stable Graves' hyperthyroidism. Prospective prediction of ophthalmopathy was tested in an independent validation cohort of approximately 19 hyperthyroidism patients and some 17 patients who later progressed to ophthalmopathy. After sampling, hyperthyroidism patients received methimazole starting at 30 mg daily, and ophthalmopathy patients received high-dose intravenous methylprednisolone. Thyroid tissue and blood T-cell repertoires from several Graves' hyperthyroidism patients were also compared in the study. The paper describes TCR Vbeta CDR3 sequencing of about 140 peripheral blood samples, made up of roughly 45 ophthalmopathy patients, roughly 75 hyperthyroidism patients and approximately 17 progressor patients. The 100 or so discovery patients were randomly divided into training and test sets at a 7:3 ratio. Beyond this particular receptor, the publication reports: Most expanded thyroid clonotypes (frequency above 0.001) were also found in blood, which suggests that blood repertoires may mirror thyroid immune responses. Sample size was not statistically predetermined, and investigators were not blinded to group allocation. During validation, the model predicted progression to ophthalmopathy a median of approximately 6.5 months ahead of onset, with around 71% sensitivity and 72% to 80% specificity. Ophthalmopathy was separated from stable hyperthyroidism by a 13 V-J signature model, with approximately 90% sensitivity and just over 81% specificity obtained in cross-validation and 80%/75% obtained in testing.

A remark on this clonotype: Its antigen is currently not known. No much larger clone is present one base from it, and per-base qualities are unavailable.

Its CDR3 holds 14 amino acids, cysteine through phenylalanine. Left in the record is the CDR3 DNA by itself, 42 bases read in frame from the first base. CDR1 and CDR2 are drawn from the germline V gene: SGHAT, FQNNGV. V is pared back by 5 bases and J by 7 bases, with 12 bases lying between the germline termini. The TCR beta CDR3 regions were amplified from the RNA transcripts. The TCR CDR3 was subjected to a first round of RT-PCR using the HTBI primer set and the Qiagen OneStep RT-PCR kit. A second multiplex PCR round built the libraries, followed by size selection and purification. Sequencing of the libraries was done on an Illumina HiSeq2000 using paired-end 100 bp reads. The study's processing was this. SOAPnuke was used to process the raw data, throwing out any read that contained adapters or uncalled bases, had a mean Phred below 15, or lacked an exact constant-primer or identifier match. High-quality paired reads were merged with COPE v1.2.5, and unique nucleotide sequences were defined as clonotypes. MiTCR v1.1 was used to align the clonotypes against IMGT TRBV, TRBD and TRBJ reference segments. Analysis was restricted to V-J combinations with a frequency above 0.0001, which covered roughly 99% of repertoires. The TCS score was defined as F50 (clonal expansion) divided by E x V (chaos), with BLOSUM62-based TCRdist calculated between CDR3 peptides within each V-J. Welch's t-statistics and random forest reduced around 510 V-J features to 13, which were used in a naive Bayes classifier (R e1071). Starting from the raw public reads, TCRdb applied fastp trimming at Q25, assembled clones with MiXCR and retained in-frame beta chains. Rows with one shared CDR3 protein collapse into an entry with the most common genes and DNA. These V and J calls originate from TCRdb's pipeline instead of the authors' own analysis. Within this sample are a few hundred thousand distinct CDR3 sequences, with around 15% of them counted one time only. Of the sample, roughly 35% falls within the top ten clones.

In the ophthalmopathy patients, disease was moderately to severely active, with a Clinical Activity Score of 3 or more, a NOSPECS grade of 4 or more, and a duration of less than 3 months. Any patient with an uncontrolled infection, another autoimmune disease, pregnancy or lactation was excluded. Diagnoses were based on clinical symptoms, serum thyroxine and TRAb, thyroid ultrasound and orbital computed tomography. PBMCs were separated from about 10 ml of fresh peripheral blood using Ficoll-Paque density gradient centrifugation. Total RNA was extracted with Trizol reagent, and quality was checked on an Agilent 2100 Bioanalyzer.

The sample comprised blood. The source of this sequence is a woman aged 40 to 50 with Graves' ophthalmopathy. Recombination connected TRBV11-2 to TRBJ1-6; the D gene is unclear. Here is the DNA: TGTGCCAGCAGCCCCAAAGTACTCAATTCACCCCTCCACTTT. It specifies CASSPKVLNSPLHF.